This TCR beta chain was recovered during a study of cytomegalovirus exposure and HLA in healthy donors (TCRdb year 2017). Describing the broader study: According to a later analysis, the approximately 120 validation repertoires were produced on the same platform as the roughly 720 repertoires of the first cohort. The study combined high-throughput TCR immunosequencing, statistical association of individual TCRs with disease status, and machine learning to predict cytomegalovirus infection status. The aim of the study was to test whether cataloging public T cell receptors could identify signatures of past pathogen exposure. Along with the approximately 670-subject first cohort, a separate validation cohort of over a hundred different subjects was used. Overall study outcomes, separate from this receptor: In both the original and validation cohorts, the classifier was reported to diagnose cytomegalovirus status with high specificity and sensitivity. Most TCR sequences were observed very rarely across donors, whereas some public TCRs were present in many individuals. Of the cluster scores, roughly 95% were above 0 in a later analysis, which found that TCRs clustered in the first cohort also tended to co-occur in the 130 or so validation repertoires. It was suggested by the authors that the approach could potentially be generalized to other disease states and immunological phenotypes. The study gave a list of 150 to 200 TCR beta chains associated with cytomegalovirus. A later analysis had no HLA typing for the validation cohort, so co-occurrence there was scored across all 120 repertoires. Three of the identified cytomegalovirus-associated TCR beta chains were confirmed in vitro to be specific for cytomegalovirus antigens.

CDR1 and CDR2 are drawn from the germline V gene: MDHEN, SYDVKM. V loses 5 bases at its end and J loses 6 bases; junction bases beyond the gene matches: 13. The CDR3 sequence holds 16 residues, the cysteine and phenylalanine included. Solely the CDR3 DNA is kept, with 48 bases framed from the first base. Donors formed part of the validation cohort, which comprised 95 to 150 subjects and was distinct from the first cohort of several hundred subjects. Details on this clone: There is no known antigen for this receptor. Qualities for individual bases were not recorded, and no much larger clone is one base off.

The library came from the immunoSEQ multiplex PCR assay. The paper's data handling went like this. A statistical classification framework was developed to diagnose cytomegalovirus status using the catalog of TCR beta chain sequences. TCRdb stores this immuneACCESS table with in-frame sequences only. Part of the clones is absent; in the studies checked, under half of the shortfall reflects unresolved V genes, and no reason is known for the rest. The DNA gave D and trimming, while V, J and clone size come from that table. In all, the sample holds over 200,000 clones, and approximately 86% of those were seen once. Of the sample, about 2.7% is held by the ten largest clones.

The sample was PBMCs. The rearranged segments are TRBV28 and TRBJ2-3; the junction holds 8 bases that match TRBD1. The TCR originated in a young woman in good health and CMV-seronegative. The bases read TGTGCCAGCAGTCGACAGGCCGGGACAGGCTTGGATACGCAGTATTTT. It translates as CASSRQAGTGLDTQYF.